These 20 T cell receptor beta chains share one sample of origin, sequenced in a study of blood T cell repertoires in COVID-19. TCRdb's table, derived via immunoSEQ multiplex PCR, lists solely in-frame clones and lacks some. The data show around 250,000 clones, almost 85% seen once. Sequenced material: peripheral blood. Receptor source: a man in his fifties with active or convalescent COVID-19.

The chain recombines TRBV5-1 with TRBJ2-7; possible D gene TRBD2, 6 bases. V lost 0 bases and J 7 bases, leaving 17 bases between the germline ends. Germline CDR1 is SGHRS and CDR2 is YFSETQ. The CDR3 is 15 amino acids. CDR3 amino acids: CASSLGPGGAGEQYF. CDR3 coding DNA: TGCGCCAGCAGCTTGGGCCCCGGCGGGGCTGGGGAGCAGTACTTC.

The V and J genes are TRBV10-3 and TRBJ2-2; tentative D call: TRBD1 (5 bases). This CDR3 is built from 17 residues. V was shortened by 0 bases and J by 0 bases, with 11 bases between the two germline ends. The germline CDR1 and CDR2 sequences are ENHRY and SYGVKD. As DNA, the CDR3 is TGTGCCATCAGTGAGTCGCCCAGACAGACGAACACCGGGGAGCTGTTTTTT. Encoded protein: CAISESPRQTNTGELFF.

V usage is TRBV29-1 and J usage is TRBJ1-1, with D unresolved. V was clipped by 2 bases and J by 6 bases, with 7 bases between them. Germline V gene data show CDR1 as SQVTM and CDR2 as ANQGSEA. The CDR3 is made up of 11 amino acids. The CDR3 DNA follows: TGCAGCGTTGAAAGCACGGCTGAAGCTTTCTTT. Translated: CSVESTAEAFF.

This clone was counted a single time. This sequence joins TRBV6-5 and TRBJ1-1; D call uncertain. The CDR3 extends over 13 amino acids. In germline, CDR1 is MNHEY, CDR2 SVGAGI. V lost 4 bases and J lost 1, with 7 bases in between. CDR3 DNA sequence: TGTGCCAGCAGTTTGACAAGGAACACTGAAGCTTTCTTT. This encodes CASSLTRNTEAFF.

The rearrangement links TRBV4-1 to TRBJ2-1; possible D gene TRBD1, 6 bases. The CDR3 extends over 12 amino acids. The germline V gene has CDR1 MGHRA and CDR2 YSYEKL. Trimming took 7 bases from V and 6 from J, leaving 10 bases between them. The CDR3, as DNA: TGCGCCAGCAACAGGGCGGGCAATGAGCAGTTCTTC. It specifies CASNRAGNEQFF.

This chain joins TRBV14 and TRBJ1-2; D remains ambiguous. The V end was cut by 4 bases, the J end by 8 bases, with 11 bases between. Germline V gene lookup returns CDR1 SGHDN and CDR2 FVKESK. This CDR3 has 12 amino acids. The CDR3, as DNA: TGTGCCAGCAGCCCGGGATCGTCCGGCTACACCTTC. Translated: CASSPGSSGYTF.

The chain is built from TRBV5-5 and TRBJ2-1; 11 bases line up with TRBD2. V lost 1 base and J lost 9; bases outside the gene matches: 6. Germline V gene data show CDR1 as SGHKS and CDR2 as YYEKEE (reference sequence). This CDR3 region has 15 residues. The CDR3 spells CASSLILAGVTEQFF. The CDR3 DNA reads as TGTGCCAGCAGCTTGATACTAGCGGGAGTAACTGAGCAGTTCTTC.

V usage is TRBV7-6 and J usage is TRBJ2-5, with 12 bases fitting TRBD2. CDR1 and CDR2 from the germline V gene are SGHVS and FNYEAQ. The CDR3 sequence is 20 residues long. Losses at the gene ends were 5 bases for V and 3 bases for J; bases not matched to a gene: 19. The CDR3 bases are TGTGCCAGCAGCCTAGGACTTTCTAGCGGGAGGGCCCGGGGGGAAGAGACCCAGTACTTC. Its translation: CASSLGLSSGRARGEETQYF.

This chain uses TRBV2 with TRBJ2-7, with D possibly matching TRBD1 (5 bases). Germline V gives CDR1 SNHLY, CDR2 FYNNEI. The CDR3 is 12 residues long. Trimming removed 6 bases at V and 7 bases at J, with 13 bases between. CDR3 sequence (DNA): TGTGCCAGCAGGGACGACAGTCAGGAGCAGTACTTC. Its protein product is CASRDDSQEQYF.

This rearrangement joins TRBV10-2 to TRBJ2-5; tentative D call: TRBD2 (6 bases). This CDR3 contains 13 residues. The ends were cut back, 7 bases at V and 4 bases at J, with 13 bases in the middle. The germline gives CDR1 WSHSY, CDR2 SAAADI. CDR3 residues: CASTRGEGETQYF. For the CDR3, the DNA is TGCGCCAGCACTCGCGGGGAAGGAGAGACCCAGTACTTC.

The genes are TRBV27 and TRBJ1-1; D uncertain. This CDR3 region has 15 residues. The germline V and J ends were trimmed by 6 bases and 5 bases, with 19 bases remaining between them. Germline-derived CDR1 and CDR2 are MNHEY and SMNVEV (reference sequence). For the CDR3, the DNA is TGTGCCAGCAGCCTAGAGGGCTTGTTGACGACTGAAGCTTTCTTT. This translates into CASSLEGLLTTEAFF.

CDR3 DNA: TGTGCCAGCAGTTTAGCATGGGTGGCGGGCTATGAGCAGTTCTTC. Amino acid sequence: CASSLAWVAGYEQFF. The chain employs TRBV28 and TRBJ2-1; tentatively, D is TRBD2 (5 bases). The length of the CDR3 is 15 residues. Germline V CDR1 and CDR2: MDHEN, SYDVKM. V gave up 2 bases and J gave up 8 bases, with 16 bases separating them.

The genes are TRBV2 and TRBJ1-2; D ambiguous. The CDR3 consists of 13 residues. Trimming took 1 base from V and 8 from J, leaving 11 bases between them. In germline, CDR1 is SNHLY, CDR2 FYNNEI. The CDR3 reads CASSEGRVRGYTF. CDR3 DNA sequence: TGTGCCAGCAGTGAAGGGAGGGTTCGAGGCTACACCTTC.

This clone was detected only a few times. CDR3 in amino acids: CASSTRDFFYGYTF. In DNA, the CDR3 is TGTGCCAGCAGCACCAGGGACTTCTTCTATGGCTACACCTTC. The chain carries TRBV14 and TRBJ1-2; maybe TRBD1 (5 bases). The CDR3 has 14 amino acids. Between the trimmed V and J ends, which lost 5 bases and 4 bases, there was a span of 14 bases. CDR1 and CDR2 from the germline V gene are SGHDN and FVKESK.

This clone has a handful of counts. The chain uses TRBV27 and TRBJ1-4; possibly TRBD1 for D (6 bases). V gave up 10 bases and J gave up 8 bases, with 20 bases separating them. Germline V lookup: CDR1 MNHEY, CDR2 SMNVEV (reference sequence). The CDR3 loop spans 14 amino acids. The CDR3 coding sequence is TGTGCCACCTCCCCCGACAGGCGTGTCGAAAAACTGTTTTTT. Its protein is CATSPDRRVEKLFF.

The chain is built from TRBV27 and TRBJ2-7, with D possibly TRBD2 on 5 matching bases. Per germline, CDR1 MNHEY and CDR2 SMNVEV (reference sequence). V gave up 5 bases and J gave up 0 bases, with 11 bases separating them. This CDR3 region has 14 residues. Here the CDR3 reads CASSNTGYSYEQYF. As DNA, the CDR3 is TGTGCCAGCAGTAACACGGGGTACTCCTACGAGCAGTACTTC.

This clone occurred a few times. The V and J genes are TRBV6-5 and TRBJ1-1; TRBD1 agrees at 7 bases. After removal of 6 bases from V and 4 bases from J, the junction contained 8 bases not matched to a gene. The length of the CDR3 is 14 residues. Germline CDR1 MNHEY, CDR2 SVGAGI. The CDR3 DNA reads as TGTGCCAGCAGGTCGCAGGGGGTCGTCACTGAAGCTTTCTTT. It translates to CASRSQGVVTEAFF.

This clone has just a few counts. As DNA, the CDR3 is TGTGCCAGCTCCCTAGGACAGGGGGTCTACGAGCAGTACTTC. It yields the protein CASSLGQGVYEQYF. The rearrangement links TRBV18 to TRBJ2-7; 10 bases match TRBD1. V was clipped by 6 bases and J by 3 bases; unmatched bases: 5. Per the germline V gene, CDR1 is KGHSH and CDR2 is LQKENI. The CDR3 contains 14 residues.

The chain uses TRBV19 and TRBJ2-1; D is undetermined. V shed 0 bases and J shed 6 bases, with 24 bases lying between them. The length of the CDR3 is 19 residues. Germline CDR1 LNHDA, CDR2 SQIVND (reference sequence). As DNA, the CDR3 is TGTGCCAGTAGTATAGATCGTGCCAGAGGCCTTATTGTAGGCAATGAGCAGTTCTTC. Its protein is CASSIDRARGLIVGNEQFF.

This chain uses TRBV4-3 with TRBJ2-5, with 10 bases identical to TRBD2. The CDR3 has 14 residues. Looked up from germline, CDR1 is LGHNA and CDR2 is YSLEER. V was clipped by 3 bases and J by 4 bases; unmatched bases: 2. The CDR3 reads CASSQGLARETQYF. The CDR3 nucleotides read TGCGCCAGCAGCCAGGGACTAGCGAGAGAGACCCAGTACTTC.